This T cell receptor (beta chain) was sequenced in a study of T cells after yellow fever vaccination. On this clonotype itself: The antigen is unknown.

CDR1 SGHNT and CDR2 YYREEE come from the germline V gene (reference sequence). The CDR3 runs to 13 residues. The V end was cut by 5 bases, the J end by 7 bases, with 15 bases between. Study results and caveats: The CD4 and CD8 compartments had a small share of their clonotypes in common. Post-booster reappearance was seen for most primary-vaccination clones (around 97% CD4, about 88% CD8).

UMIs were added to TCR cDNA along with a universal primer site when it was made by 5'RACE template switching. TCRdb reprocessed the 5' RACE reads via MiXCR and lists one record per CDR3 protein. Among 620,000 or so distinct CDR3 sequences listed, less than 20% were seen once. The sequence derives from a man aged 18 to 30 who received the YFV17D yellow fever vaccine. The V gene is TRBV5-4, the J gene TRBJ1-2; D gene unclear. This specimen was PBMCs, taken about 5 days after the first yellow fever vaccination. The CDR3 here is CASRPHALPGYTF. DNA for the CDR3: TGTGCCAGCAGGCCGCACGCGCTTCCTGGCTACACCTTC.